The 17 T cell receptor beta chains below come from one sample, sequenced in a study of breast tumors, draining lymph nodes, adjacent tissues. One entry per CDR3 protein, called by TCRdb with MiXCR from the multiplex PCR reads. The data show around 150,000 distinct CDR3 sequences, about a fifth seen once. The lymph nodes were axillary draining lymph nodes from breast cancer patients. Sequenced: axillary lymph node tissue. These receptors all stem from a female donor with breast cancer. Some clones in this sample may be carry-over from other donors' samples.

With respect to this clonotype: Being one base from a much bigger clone, this may be a read error. The chain has TRBV20-1 and TRBJ2-7; 8 bases match TRBD2. This CDR3 has 15 amino acids. From germline, CDR1 is DFQATT and CDR2 SNEGSKA (reference sequence). V shed 1 base and J 2 bases; nucleotides not matched to a gene: 7. The chain's CDR3 is CSARGSSGFTYEQYF. Here the CDR3 DNA reads TGCAGTGCTAGAGGTTCTAGCGGGTTTACCTACGAGCAGTACTTC.

This clonotype was seen a few times. This chain connects TRBV19 to TRBJ2-5, with TRBD1 matching 8 bases. The CDR3 covers 14 residues. V shed 5 bases, J shed 1 base, and the junction held 3 bases outside the gene matches. CDR1 and CDR2 from the germline V gene are LNHDA and SQIVND (reference sequence). CDR3 amino acids: CASSATGGQETQYF. CDR3 bases: TGTGCCAGTAGTGCTACAGGGGGCCAAGAGACCCAGTACTTC. Full variable domain (missing parts from reference TRBV19 and TRBJ2-5): DGGITQSPKYLFRKEGQNVTLSCEQNLNHDAMYWYRQDPGQGLRLIYYSQIVNDFQKGDIAEGYSVSREKKESFPLTVTSAQKNPTAFYLCASSATGGQETQYFGPGTRLLVL.

This clonotype occurred many times. The chain recombines TRBV30 with TRBJ1-5; D call uncertain. Per the germline V gene, CDR1 is GTSNPN and CDR2 is SVGIG (reference sequence). Trimming stripped 1 base from V and 7 bases from J, with 8 bases between. CDR3 size: 12 residues. The CDR3 DNA sequence: TGTGCCTGGAGTGCTCAGGCCCAGCCCCAGCATTTT. Its translation is CAWSAQAQPQHF.

The table lists this clonotype with many counts. The V and J genes are TRBV2 and TRBJ2-1; D could derive from TRBD1 or TRBD2 (5 bases each). Germline V CDR1 and CDR2: SNHLY, FYNNEI. The CDR3 is made up of 14 amino acids. V was pared by 7 bases and J by 0 bases, with 10 bases between. The CDR3, as DNA: TGTGCCAGCAATTTTGGGGGCTCCTACAATGAGCAGTTCTTC. Amino acid sequence: CASNFGGSYNEQFF.

A remark on this clonotype: A much larger clone differs from this one at a single base, so this may be a read error. The CDR3 sequence: CASGYEREGDTQYF. The CDR3 nucleotides are TGTGCTAGTGGTTACGAGCGGGAGGGAGATACGCAGTATTTT. The J gene is TRBJ2-3, the V gene TRBV12-5, with 10 positions matching TRBD2. After removal of 4 bases from V and 5 bases from J, the junction contained 3 bases not matched to a gene. The germline V gene has CDR1 LGHNT and CDR2 FRNRAP. The CDR3 has 14 amino acids.

As to this clonotype: It may be a read error: a sequence one base away is much more abundant. The chain joins TRBV5-1 to TRBJ1-3; no clear D. This CDR3 region has 16 residues. Per germline, CDR1 SGHRS and CDR2 YFSETQ. The chain's CDR3 is CASSLSGGLSGNTIYF. The CDR3 DNA is TGTGCCAGCAGCTTGAGTGGCGGTCTCTCTGGAAACACCATATATTTT.

The chain couples TRBV28 to TRBJ1-5; tentative D call: TRBD1 (5 bases). From germline, CDR1 is MDHEN and CDR2 SYDVKM. CDR3 length: 16 residues. V was cut by 7 bases and J by 1 base, with 17 bases left in between. CDR3 sequence (DNA): TGTGCCAGCACCCTCTGGCAGGGAAGGAGCAATCAGCCCCAGCATTTT. It encodes CASTLWQGRSNQPQHF.

This clonotype was observed once. This chain links TRBV28 with TRBJ2-6; TRBD1 is a possible D gene (6 bases). CDR1 is MDHEN and CDR2 is SYDVKM in the germline V gene. V was cut by 4 bases and J by 1 base, with 20 bases left in between. CDR3 length: 19 residues. The CDR3 is CASSSGTDRTSSGANVLTF. CDR3 coding DNA: TGTGCCAGCAGTTCGGGAACCGACAGGACCTCTTCTGGGGCCAACGTCCTGACTTTC. Using reference TRBV28 and TRBJ2-6 for the parts outside the CDR3, the full variable domain is DVKVTQSSRYLVKRTGEKVFLECVQDMDHENMFWYRQDPGLGLRLIYFSYDVKMKEKGDIPEGYSVSREKKERFSLILESASTNQTSMYLCASSSGTDRTSSGANVLTFGAGSRLTVL.

This clonotype has at least ten counts. V gene TRBV29-1 combines with J gene TRBJ2-3; D perhaps matches TRBD2 (6 bases). Trimming stripped 4 bases from V and 1 base from J, with 15 bases between. Germline V CDR1 and CDR2: SQVTM, ANQGSEA. The CDR3 covers 15 residues. The CDR3 sequence is CSVGPLADRTDTQYF. Written as DNA, the CDR3 is TGCAGCGTTGGCCCCTTAGCGGACCGCACAGATACGCAGTATTTT.

Remarks on this clonotype: A read error is possible here, since a much larger clone lies one base away. The chain recombines TRBV11-2 with TRBJ2-3; TRBD2 matches 8 bases. With V trimmed by 5 bases and J by 7 bases, 14 bases remained unmatched. Looked up from germline, CDR1 is SGHAT and CDR2 is FQNNGV. The CDR3 spans 16 residues. The CDR3 DNA reads TGTGCCAGCAGCCCCACTAGCGGACTCTCAAAGAATACGCAGTATTTT. It encodes CASSPTSGLSKNTQYF.

Ten or more counts support this clonotype. The J gene is TRBJ2-3, the V gene TRBV29-1, with D unclear. Germline values: CDR1 SQVTM, CDR2 ANQGSEA. The CDR3 totals 12 residues. V dropped 7 bases and J dropped 3 bases, with 11 bases sitting between them. The CDR3, as DNA: TGCAGCGGGACGGAAGGAACAGATACGCAGTATTTT. Translation: CSGTEGTDTQYF.

This clonotype was detected ten times or more. The V call is TRBV20-1, the J call TRBJ2-5, with 11 bases fitting TRBD1. The CDR3 loop spans 15 amino acids. Losses at the gene ends were 6 bases for V and 1 base for J; bases not matched to a gene: 7. Germline V CDR1 and CDR2: DFQATT, SNEGSKA (reference sequence). The CDR3 DNA reads TGCAGTGCCGGACAGGGGGCGCGGGTCCAAGAGACCCAGTACTTC. Its translation: CSAGQGARVQETQYF.

This chain connects TRBV2 to TRBJ2-5; maybe TRBD2 (5 bases). This CDR3 is 13 amino acids long. Per germline, CDR1 SNHLY and CDR2 FYNNEI. The germline V and J ends were trimmed by 9 bases and 2 bases, with 13 bases remaining between them. Here the CDR3 reads CASGLRVQETQYF. The CDR3 bases are TGTGCCAGTGGTCTGAGGGTACAAGAGACCCAGTACTTC. Filled out from reference TRBV2 and TRBJ2-5, the complete variable domain reads EPEVTQTPSHQVTQMGQEVILRCVPISNHLYFYWYRQILGQKVEFLVSFYNNEISEKSEIFDDQFSVERPDGSNFTLKIRSTKLEDSAMYFCASGLRVQETQYFGPGTRLLVL.

This clonotype occurred many times. The chain combines TRBV2 with TRBJ2-2, with a tentative D call TRBD2 (5 bases). The germline V and J ends were trimmed by 8 bases and 2 bases, with 12 bases remaining between them. The CDR3 totals 14 residues. Germline V gene data show CDR1 as SNHLY and CDR2 as FYNNEI. DNA of the CDR3: TGTGCCAGCGGGCGAGGGCTAAACACCGGGGAGCTGTTTTTT. Residues: CASGRGLNTGELFF.

This clonotype was recorded at least ten times. V is TRBV5-4 and J is TRBJ2-7, with 8 bases that match TRBD2. V gave up 0 bases and J gave up 3 bases; unmatched junction bases: 5. In germline, CDR1 is SGHNT, CDR2 YYREEE (reference sequence). The CDR3 runs to 15 residues. The CDR3 DNA reads as TGTGCCAGCAGCTTGGATAGCGGGGTCAACTACGAGCAGTACTTC. It is translated as CASSLDSGVNYEQYF.

The chain is built from TRBV15 and TRBJ2-1; D unclear. CDR1 LNHNV and CDR2 YYDKDF come from the germline V gene (reference sequence). The CDR3 spans 15 residues. Trimming cost V 0 bases and J 12 bases, with 18 bases left between them. The CDR3 spells CATSRDFIGSEGQFF. The DNA for the CDR3 is TGTGCCACCAGCAGAGATTTTATAGGGTCGGAAGGGCAGTTCTTC.

In its sample, this clonotype was seen many times. The rearrangement joins TRBV12-3 or TRBV12-4 to TRBJ2-3; 7 nucleotides agree with TRBD1. The CDR3 loop spans 14 amino acids. Germline trimming cut 4 bases from V and 5 bases from J; bases unmatched to any gene: 6. The CDR3 loop reads CASSYDRAEDTQYF. As DNA, the CDR3 is TGTGCCAGCAGTTATGACAGGGCGGAAGATACGCAGTATTTT.